What follows is one TCR beta chain and its context. This clonotype was found a few times. The clone's antigen remains unknown. No base quality information exists; no much larger clone differs at one position. The sample belongs to a study of T cells after yellow fever vaccination (dated by TCRdb to between 2017 and 2020). Study-wide context: The SMART-Seq v4 Ultra Low Input RNA kit was used to prepare libraries from fractions with low cell numbers. Bulk PBMC replicates and cell subsets were isolated from blood drawn at multiple timepoints before and after both primary and secondary immunization. Bulk TCR alpha and beta repertoires were sequenced longitudinally to track T-cell clones before and after primary and booster YFV17D yellow fever vaccination. Two healthy male donors, one aged 18 to 30 and one aged 30 to 40 years, made up the cohort.

Overall study results and their limits: A small share of clonotypes occurred in both CD4 and CD8 compartments, likely arising from convergent recombination. Because the study included only a couple of donors, the extent to which the findings can be generalized is limited. FACS-sorted repertoires could contain abundant contaminating clonotypes from the bulk population, so computational filtering was required. After the booster, most clones that had expanded after primary vaccination were detected again (approximately 97% of CD4 and roughly nine tenths of CD8), suggesting broad maintenance of memory. The secondary T-cell response was found to be weaker but faster than the primary response, with a peak reached on day 5 rather than on day 15.

Reading the label with the study, this specimen's treatment or condition is: live attenuated yellow fever vaccine strain. Two biological replicates of bulk PBMCs were collected at each blood-draw timepoint. PBMCs were isolated from peripheral blood using a standard Ficoll-Paque protocol. RNA was extracted with TriZol from bulk PBMCs, CD4 and CD8 fractions, and dextramer-positive and dextramer-negative fractions. Reading from cysteine to phenylalanine, the CDR3 counts 14 amino acids. The only DNA kept is the CDR3, 42 bases in frame from the first base. The germline V gene (reference sequence) provides CDR1 SEHNR and CDR2 FQNEAQ. V has 6 bases trimmed and J has 3 bases trimmed; junction bases matching no gene number 7. TCR cDNA was synthesized by 5'RACE template switching, through which a universal primer site and unique molecular identifiers were introduced. cDNA synthesis was primed from both the TCR alpha and TCR beta constant segments. Two PCR steps were used to amplify libraries, with sample barcodes and sequencing adapters being added in the second step. Sequencing of libraries was performed on Illumina HiSeq 2500 (2x100 bp) or NovaSeq (2x150 bp). As for the authors' bioinformatics: Reads were demultiplexed and collapsed into UMI consensus sequences with MIGEC, and V(D)J alignment was performed with MiXCR. Clonotypes responding to the vaccine were identified with edgeR on replicate PBMC samples, with the criteria of FDR below 0.01 and a log2 fold change above 5 up to day 15. Bulk clonotypes were assigned CD4 or CD8 identity according to which sequenced CD4 or CD8 repertoire held them at higher abundance. TCRdb took the public reads, trimmed them with fastp at Q25, ran MiXCR for clone calling and kept in-frame beta chains. Each CDR3 protein appears once, grouped with its most common genes and DNA. Here the V and J calls rest on TCRdb's processing, not on the authors' analysis. In this sample the table shows 620,000 or so distinct CDR3 sequences, 10% to 15% of which occur a single time. Together, the top ten hold more than 13% of the sample.

Specimen: PBMCs, collected on the day of the yellow fever booster vaccination. This sequence uses TRBV7-9 and TRBJ1-1, and 7 junction bases match TRBD1. The receptor's source is a man in his thirties or forties who received the YFV17D yellow fever vaccine. The CDR3: CASSYDRADTEAFF. The sequence in DNA is TGTGCCAGCAGTTATGACAGGGCTGACACTGAAGCTTTCTTT.